The clone carrying this T cell receptor (beta chain) occurred many times. Its antigen is unknown. This entry belongs to a study of blood T cells in healthy people across ages. Whenever a sample was processed, at least 6 million PBMCs were isolated. Findings and caveats of the study: Not knowing donor CMV status may have confounded expanded clonotype changes. A roughly linear fall in TCR beta diversity per million T cells was seen with increasing age.

Sample-barcoded 5' priming and a J-beta primer mix drove a second PCR of about 6 to 11 cycles. Unique molecular identifiers of 12 random nucleotides labeled each cDNA. Using its own MiXCR run on the 5' RACE reads, TCRdb lists one record per CDR3 protein. Of fewer than 900,000 distinct CDR3 sequences listed, over 45% are singletons. Sequencing was carried out using blood. The TCR was taken from an older woman in good health.

CDR3 DNA sequence: TGTGCCAGCAGCGTAACACAGGGCTACGAGCAGTACTTC. Its protein product is CASSVTQGYEQYF. The chain is built from TRBV7-2 and TRBJ2-7; tentatively, D is TRBD1 (6 bases). In germline, CDR1 is SGHTA, CDR2 FQGNSA. Between the trimmed V and J ends, which lost 5 bases and 3 bases, there was a span of 11 bases. This CDR3 is built from 13 residues.